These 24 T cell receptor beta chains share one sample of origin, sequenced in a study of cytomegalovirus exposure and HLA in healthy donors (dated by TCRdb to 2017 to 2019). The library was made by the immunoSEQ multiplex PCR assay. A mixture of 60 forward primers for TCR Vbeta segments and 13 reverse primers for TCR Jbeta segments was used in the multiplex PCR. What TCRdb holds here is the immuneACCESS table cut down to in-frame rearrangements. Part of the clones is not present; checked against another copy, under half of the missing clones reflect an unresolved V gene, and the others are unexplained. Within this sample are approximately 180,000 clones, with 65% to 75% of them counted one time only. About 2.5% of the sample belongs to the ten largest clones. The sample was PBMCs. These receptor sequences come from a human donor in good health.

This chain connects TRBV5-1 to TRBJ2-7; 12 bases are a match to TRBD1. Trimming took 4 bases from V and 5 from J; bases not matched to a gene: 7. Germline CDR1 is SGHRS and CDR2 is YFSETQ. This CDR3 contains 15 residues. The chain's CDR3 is CASSRTGTGGNEQYF. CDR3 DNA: TGCGCCAGCAGCAGGACCGGGACAGGGGGCAACGAGCAGTACTTC.

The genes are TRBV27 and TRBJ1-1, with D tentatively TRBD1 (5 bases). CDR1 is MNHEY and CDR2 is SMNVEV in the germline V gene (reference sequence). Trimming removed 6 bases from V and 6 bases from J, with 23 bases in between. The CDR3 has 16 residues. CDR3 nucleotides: TGTGCCAGCAGCCAACTGTGGGGGGACCCTGGGGCTGAAGCTTTCTTT. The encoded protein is CASSQLWGDPGAEAFF.

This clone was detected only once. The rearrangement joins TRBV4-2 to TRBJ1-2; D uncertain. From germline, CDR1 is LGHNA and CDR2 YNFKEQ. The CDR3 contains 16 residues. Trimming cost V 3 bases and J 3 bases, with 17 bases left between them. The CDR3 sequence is CASSQPEVADDYGYTF. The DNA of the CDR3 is TGTGCCAGCAGCCAGCCCGAAGTCGCGGATGACTATGGCTACACCTTC.

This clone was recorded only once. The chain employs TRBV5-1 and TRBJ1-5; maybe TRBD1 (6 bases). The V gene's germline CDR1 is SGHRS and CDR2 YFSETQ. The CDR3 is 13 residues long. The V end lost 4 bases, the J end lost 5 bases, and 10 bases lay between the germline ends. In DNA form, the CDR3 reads TGCGCCAGCAGCCCAAACAGGGATCAGCCCCAGCATTTT. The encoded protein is CASSPNRDQPQHF.

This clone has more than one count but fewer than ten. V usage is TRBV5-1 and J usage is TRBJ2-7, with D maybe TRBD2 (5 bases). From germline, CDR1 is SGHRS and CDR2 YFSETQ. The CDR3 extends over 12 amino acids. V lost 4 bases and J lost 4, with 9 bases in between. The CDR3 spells CASSELGYEQYF. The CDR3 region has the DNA TGCGCCAGCAGCGAACTAGGTTACGAGCAGTACTTC.

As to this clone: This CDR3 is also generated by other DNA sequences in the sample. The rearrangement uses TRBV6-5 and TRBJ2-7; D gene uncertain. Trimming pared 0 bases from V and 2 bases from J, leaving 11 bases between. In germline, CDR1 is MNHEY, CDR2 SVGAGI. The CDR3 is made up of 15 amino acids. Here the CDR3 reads CASSYSGGRTYEQYF. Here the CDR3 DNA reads TGTGCCAGCAGTTACTCAGGCGGCCGGACCTACGAGCAGTACTTC.

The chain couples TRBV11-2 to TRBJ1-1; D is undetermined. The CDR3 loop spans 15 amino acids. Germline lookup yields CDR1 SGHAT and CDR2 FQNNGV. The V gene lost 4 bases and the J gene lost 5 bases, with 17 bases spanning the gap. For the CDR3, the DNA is TGTGCCAGCAGCTCAATAGGCGGAATTTGGACTGAAGCTTTCTTT. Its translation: CASSSIGGIWTEAFF.

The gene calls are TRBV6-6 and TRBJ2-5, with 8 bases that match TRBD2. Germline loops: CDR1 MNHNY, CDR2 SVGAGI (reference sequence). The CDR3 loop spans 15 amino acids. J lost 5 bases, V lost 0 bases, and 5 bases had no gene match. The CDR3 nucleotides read TGTGCCAGCAGTTACTCTCGGGGGGGTGGCGAGACCCAGTACTTC. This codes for CASSYSRGGGETQYF.

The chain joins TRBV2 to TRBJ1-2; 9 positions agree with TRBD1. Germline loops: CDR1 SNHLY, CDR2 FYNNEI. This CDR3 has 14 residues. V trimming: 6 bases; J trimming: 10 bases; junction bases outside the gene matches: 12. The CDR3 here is CASSYAPGQGDYTF. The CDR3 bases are TGTGCCAGCAGCTATGCCCCGGGACAGGGCGACTACACCTTC.

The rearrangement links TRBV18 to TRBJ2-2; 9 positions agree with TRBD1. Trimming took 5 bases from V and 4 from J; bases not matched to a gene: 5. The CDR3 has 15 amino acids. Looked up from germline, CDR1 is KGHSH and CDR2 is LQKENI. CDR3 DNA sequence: TGTGCCAGCTCAGCGGGACAGGGAACCACCGGGGAGCTGTTTTTT. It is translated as CASSAGQGTTGELFF.

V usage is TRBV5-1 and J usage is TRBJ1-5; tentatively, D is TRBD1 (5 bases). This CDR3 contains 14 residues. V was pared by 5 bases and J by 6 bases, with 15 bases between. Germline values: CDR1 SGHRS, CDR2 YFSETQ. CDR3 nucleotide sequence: TGCGCCAGCAGTTCGACAGAAGGCAGTCAGCCCCAGCATTTT. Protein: CASSSTEGSQPQHF.

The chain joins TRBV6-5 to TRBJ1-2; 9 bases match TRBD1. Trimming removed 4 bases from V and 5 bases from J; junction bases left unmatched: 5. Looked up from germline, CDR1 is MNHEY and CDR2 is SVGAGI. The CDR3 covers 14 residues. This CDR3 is CASSWGQGGYGYTF. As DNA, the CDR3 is TGTGCCAGCAGTTGGGGACAGGGCGGTTATGGCTACACCTTC.

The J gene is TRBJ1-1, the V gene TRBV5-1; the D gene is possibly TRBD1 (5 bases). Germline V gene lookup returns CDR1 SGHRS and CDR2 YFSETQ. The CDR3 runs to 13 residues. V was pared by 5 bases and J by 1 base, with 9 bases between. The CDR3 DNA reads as TGCGCCAGCAGTGGGGGGGGGAACACTGAAGCTTTCTTT. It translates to CASSGGGNTEAFF.

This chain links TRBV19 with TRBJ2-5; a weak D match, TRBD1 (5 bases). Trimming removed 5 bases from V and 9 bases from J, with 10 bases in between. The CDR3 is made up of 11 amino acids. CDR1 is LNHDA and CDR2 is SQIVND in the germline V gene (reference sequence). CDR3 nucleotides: TGTGCCAGTAGTTCCCAGGGATCCCAGTACTTC. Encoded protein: CASSSQGSQYF.

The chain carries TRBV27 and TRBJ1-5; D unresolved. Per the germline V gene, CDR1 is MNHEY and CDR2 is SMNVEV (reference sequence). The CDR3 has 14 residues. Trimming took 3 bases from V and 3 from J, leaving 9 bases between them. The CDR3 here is CASSFSTTNQPQHF. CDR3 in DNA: TGTGCCAGCAGTTTCAGTACAACCAATCAGCCCCAGCATTTT.

The CDR3 sequence: CASSEPDRGHGYTF. The CDR3 DNA follows: TGTGCCAGCAGTGAACCAGACAGGGGGCATGGCTACACCTTC. This sequence joins TRBV25-1 and TRBJ1-2, with TRBD1 identical over 10 bases. V lost 2 bases, J lost 6 bases, and 3 bases stayed unmatched. Germline V gene sequence: CDR1 MGHDK, CDR2 SYGVNS. The CDR3 is 14 amino acids.

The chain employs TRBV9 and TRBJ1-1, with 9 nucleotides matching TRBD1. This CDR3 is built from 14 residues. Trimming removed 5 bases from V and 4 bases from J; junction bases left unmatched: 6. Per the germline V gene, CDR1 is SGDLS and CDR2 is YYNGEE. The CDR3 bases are TGTGCCAGCAGTCAAACAGGGGGCCGCACTGAAGCTTTCTTT. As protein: CASSQTGGRTEAFF.

In nucleotides, the CDR3 is TGCGCCAGCAGCGCCGCTAGCGGGGTGAAGCAGTTCTTC. Encoded protein: CASSAASGVKQFF. The chain joins TRBV5-1 to TRBJ2-1, with 9 nucleotides matching TRBD2. V lost 4 bases and J lost 11; bases outside the gene matches: 7. This CDR3 region has 13 residues. Germline V gene data show CDR1 as SGHRS and CDR2 as YFSETQ.

This CDR3 reads CASSEAEYLLSGVNQPQHF. CDR3 DNA sequence: TGTGCCAGCAGTGAAGCGGAATATCTGTTAAGCGGGGTAAATCAGCCCCAGCATTTT. The chain carries TRBV6-1 and TRBJ1-5; D unclear. CDR3 size: 19 residues. Germline CDR1 and CDR2: MNHNS and SASEGT. The V end was cut by 0 bases, the J end by 4 bases, with 22 bases between.

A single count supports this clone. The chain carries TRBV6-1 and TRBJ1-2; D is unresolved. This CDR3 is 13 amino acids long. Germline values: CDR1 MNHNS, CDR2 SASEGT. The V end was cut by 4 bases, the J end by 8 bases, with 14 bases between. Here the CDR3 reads CASSAVGPGGYTF. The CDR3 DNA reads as TGTGCCAGCAGTGCCGTGGGCCCGGGGGGCTACACCTTC.

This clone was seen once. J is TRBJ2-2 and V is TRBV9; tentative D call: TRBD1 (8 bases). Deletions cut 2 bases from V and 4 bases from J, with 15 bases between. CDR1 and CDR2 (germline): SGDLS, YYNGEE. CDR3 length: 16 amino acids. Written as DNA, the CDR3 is TGTGCCAGCAGCGTCACTACAGGGGGGGGCACCGGGGAGCTGTTTTTT. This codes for CASSVTTGGGTGELFF.

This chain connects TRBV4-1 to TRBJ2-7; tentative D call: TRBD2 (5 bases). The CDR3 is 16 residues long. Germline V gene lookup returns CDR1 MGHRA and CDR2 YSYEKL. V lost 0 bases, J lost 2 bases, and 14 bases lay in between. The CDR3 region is CASSQETAGLTYEQYF. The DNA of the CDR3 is TGCGCCAGCAGCCAAGAAACCGCGGGCCTTACCTACGAGCAGTACTTC.

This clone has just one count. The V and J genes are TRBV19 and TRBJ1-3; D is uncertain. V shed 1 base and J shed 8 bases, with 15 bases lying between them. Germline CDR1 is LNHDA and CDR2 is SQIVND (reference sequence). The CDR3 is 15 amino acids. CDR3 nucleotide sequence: TGTGCCAGTAGTATAGGATCGGGGATGGAGGACACCATATATTTT. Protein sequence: CASSIGSGMEDTIYF.

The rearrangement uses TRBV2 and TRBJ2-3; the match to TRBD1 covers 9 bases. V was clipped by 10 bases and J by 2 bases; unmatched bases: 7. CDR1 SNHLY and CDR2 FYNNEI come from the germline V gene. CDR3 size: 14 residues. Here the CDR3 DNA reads TGTGCCACCCGACGGACAGGGGCCACAGATACGCAGTATTTT. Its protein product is CATRRTGATDTQYF.